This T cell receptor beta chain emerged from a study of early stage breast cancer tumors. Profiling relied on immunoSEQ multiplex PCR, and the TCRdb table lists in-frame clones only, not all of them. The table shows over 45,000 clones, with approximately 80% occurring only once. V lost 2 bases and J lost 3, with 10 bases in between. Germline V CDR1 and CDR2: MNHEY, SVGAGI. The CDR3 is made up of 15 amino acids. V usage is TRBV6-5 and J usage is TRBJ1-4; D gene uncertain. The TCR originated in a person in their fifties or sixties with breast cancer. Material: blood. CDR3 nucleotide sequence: TGTGCCAGCAGTTACCAAGCCCCCTCTAATGAAAAACTGTTTTTT. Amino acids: CASSYQAPSNEKLFF.